One sample yielded the 9 T cell receptor beta chains listed below, sequenced in a study of OX40 agonist ivuxolimab in advanced cancers. The data were produced by immunoSEQ multiplex PCR, yet TCRdb's version contains in-frame clones alone and is incomplete. The sample holds 75,000 to 80,000 clones, about nine tenths seen once. The sample in question was CD4+ or CD8+ T cells sorted from blood, obtained in a trial of the OX40 agonist ivuxolimab. Source of these receptors: an adult with an advanced solid tumor such as melanoma, head and neck, liver or kidney cancer.

This sequence joins TRBV10-3 and TRBJ1-1; TRBD1 agrees at 10 bases. The CDR3 contains 14 residues. The V gene's germline CDR1 is ENHRY and CDR2 SYGVKD. J gave up 5 bases and V 6 bases, and 6 bases lay outside the gene matches. The CDR3 bases are TGTGCCATCAGAGGGGACAGGGGAGGAACTGAAGCTTTCTTT. This translates into CAIRGDRGGTEAFF.

V gene TRBV2 combines with J gene TRBJ2-5, with D hard to call. The CDR3 spans 15 residues. V was cut by 4 bases and J by 4 bases, with 16 bases left in between. Germline V gene lookup returns CDR1 SNHLY and CDR2 FYNNEI. This CDR3 is CASSAVGWVGETQYF. As DNA, the CDR3 is TGTGCCAGCAGTGCCGTGGGCTGGGTGGGAGAGACCCAGTACTTC.

The V call is TRBV5-1, the J call TRBJ2-7; unclear D gene. Germline assignment: CDR1 SGHRS and CDR2 YFSETQ. V lost 0 bases and J 5 bases, leaving 6 bases between the germline ends. There are 12 residues in the CDR3. The CDR3 DNA reads as TGCGCCAGCAGCTTGGAAGGGAACGAGCAGTACTTC. It is translated as CASSLEGNEQYF.

The chain links TRBV5-1 to TRBJ2-1; 10 nucleotides line up with TRBD2. Trimming removed 4 bases from V and 1 base from J; junction bases left unmatched: 17. The CDR3 contains 20 residues. From germline, CDR1 is SGHRS and CDR2 YFSETQ. The CDR3 DNA is TGCGCCAGCAGCCGGGAGGGTAGCGGGGGGTTTCTCGAGTCCTACAATGAGCAGTTCTTC. Translating gives CASSREGSGGFLESYNEQFF.

The chain carries TRBV9 and TRBJ2-3; the match to TRBD2 covers 8 bases. CDR3 length: 15 amino acids. V lost 3 bases to trimming and J lost 0 bases; unmatched junction nucleotides: 3. CDR1 SGDLS and CDR2 YYNGEE come from the germline V gene. CDR3 loop: CASSAGGRSTDTQYF. The CDR3 coding sequence is TGTGCCAGCAGCGCGGGGGGGCGAAGCACAGATACGCAGTATTTT.

This clone was detected once. The chain joins TRBV30 to TRBJ2-3, with 9 bases matching TRBD1. Looked up from germline, CDR1 is GTSNPN and CDR2 is SVGIG (reference sequence). This CDR3 has 15 residues. The V and J ends lost 1 base and 3 bases, in that order; junction bases with no gene match: 5. Here the CDR3 DNA reads TGTGCCTGGAGTGCCGGGGACAGGGCAACAGATACGCAGTATTTT. Its translation is CAWSAGDRATDTQYF.

The chain joins TRBV10-3 to TRBJ2-1; D unclear. V was pared by 3 bases and J by 9 bases, with 9 bases between. Germline V gene data show CDR1 as ENHRY and CDR2 as SYGVKD. The CDR3 loop spans 12 amino acids. The chain's CDR3 is CAISDYSSEQFF. The CDR3 DNA is TGTGCCATCAGTGACTATAGCAGTGAGCAGTTCTTC.

A remark on this clone: At one of its ends the junction is not consistent with the germline gene, which may arise from a read error. The gene calls are TRBV5-1 and TRBJ1-1; D is unclear. This CDR3 is built from 14 residues. Germline loops: CDR1 SGHRS, CDR2 YFSETQ. CDR3 sequence (DNA): TGCGCCAGCAGCTTGGTTGGCGGGAACAATGAAGCTTTCTTT. Its protein is CASSLVGGNNEAFF.

This chain uses TRBV20-1 with TRBJ1-4; no definite D call. In germline, CDR1 is DFQATT, CDR2 SNEGSKA (reference sequence). This CDR3 has 11 residues. The V end lost 1 base, the J end lost 7 bases, and 4 bases lay between the germline ends. As DNA, the CDR3 is TGCAGTGCTAGAGTTGCTGAAAAACTGTTTTTT. It codes for CSARVAEKLFF.